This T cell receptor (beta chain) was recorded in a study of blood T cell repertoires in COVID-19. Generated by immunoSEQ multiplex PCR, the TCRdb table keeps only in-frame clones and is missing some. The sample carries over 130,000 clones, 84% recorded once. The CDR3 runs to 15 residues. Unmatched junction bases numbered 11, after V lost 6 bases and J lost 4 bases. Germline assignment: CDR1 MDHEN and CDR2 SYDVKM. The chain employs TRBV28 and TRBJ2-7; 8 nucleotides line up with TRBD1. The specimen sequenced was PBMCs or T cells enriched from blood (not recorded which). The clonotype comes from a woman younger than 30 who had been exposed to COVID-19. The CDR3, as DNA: TGTGCCAGCAGACAGGGGGGCGCGGACGAGTACGAGCAGTACTTC. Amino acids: CASRQGGADEYEQYF.